The 31 T cell receptor beta chains given below trace back to one sample, sequenced in a study of CD8 T cells in Susac syndrome. Reverse transcription of roughly 0.45 to 1 ug RNA used random hexamers. A single record per CDR3 protein comes from TCRdb applying MiXCR to the immunoSEQ multiplex PCR reads. The sample gives 250,000 or so distinct CDR3 sequences, approximately 92% of which show up once; around 0.067% is in the top ten. Sequences were obtained from CD4+ T cells from PBMCs. The receptors derive from a human donor with multiple sclerosis.

The V and J genes are TRBV19 and TRBJ2-7; D call uncertain. Germline V gene data show CDR1 as LNHDA and CDR2 as SQIVND (reference sequence). CDR3 length: 12 residues. V shed 4 bases and J shed 3 bases, with 7 bases lying between them. The CDR3 DNA reads as TGTGCCAGTAGTAACGGTCTCTACGAGCAGTACTTC. Translation gives CASSNGLYEQYF.

V is TRBV5-4 and J is TRBJ2-5; 10 bases are a match to TRBD1. Germline CDR1 and CDR2: SGHNT and YYREEE (reference sequence). V lost 4 bases and J lost 5; bases outside the gene matches: 8. The CDR3 totals 15 residues. The CDR3 region is CASSPRTGGDETQYF. DNA for the CDR3: TGTGCCAGCAGCCCCAGGACAGGGGGGGACGAGACCCAGTACTTC. Complete variable domain (other parts from reference TRBV5-4 and TRBJ2-5): ETGVTQSPTHLIKTRGQQVTLRCSSQSGHNTVSWYQQALGQGPQFIFQYYREEENGRGNFPPRFSGLQFPNYSSELNVNALELDDSALYLCASSPRTGGDETQYFGPGTRLLVL.

The gene calls are TRBV12-3 or TRBV12-4 and TRBJ1-6; D is undetermined. This CDR3 spans 15 amino acids. V gave up 6 bases and J gave up 10 bases, with 19 bases separating them. CDR3 nucleotides: TGTGCCAGCAGCCCAGCGGGCACTGGCCCATCACCCCTCCACTTT. It is translated as CASSPAGTGPSPLHF.

CDR3 sequence reads: CASSPGRTGWGFQETQYF. In DNA form, the CDR3 reads TGCGCCAGCAGCCCCGGACGAACAGGATGGGGTTTCCAAGAGACCCAGTACTTC. The chain couples TRBV5-1 to TRBJ2-5, with a possible D match to TRBD1 (5 bases). V lost 4 bases and J 1 base, leaving 23 bases between the germline ends. The germline V gene encodes CDR1 SGHRS and CDR2 YFSETQ. The CDR3 spans 18 residues.

This clonotype was counted a single time. This chain links TRBV4-1 with TRBJ1-2, with a tentative D call TRBD1 (5 bases). Germline-derived CDR1 and CDR2 are MGHRA and YSYEKL. The CDR3 is made up of 14 amino acids. V lost 1 base to trimming and J lost 4 bases, with 10 bases between them. For the CDR3, the DNA is TGCGCCAGCAGCCAAGCCGGGGGGACCTATGGCTACACCTTC. Protein: CASSQAGGTYGYTF.

This chain links TRBV20-1 with TRBJ1-1; 7 nucleotides agree with TRBD1. V lost 0 bases to trimming and J lost 0 bases; unmatched junction nucleotides: 7. CDR3 length: 16 amino acids. CDR1 is DFQATT and CDR2 is SNEGSKA in the germline V gene (reference sequence). The CDR3 here is CSARDLQGVLNTEAFF. The CDR3 region has the DNA TGCAGTGCTAGAGATCTGCAGGGGGTGTTGAACACTGAAGCTTTCTTT.

The chain combines TRBV7-9 with TRBJ2-2; TRBD1 matches 9 bases. The CDR3 runs 16 residues. Germline trimming cut 5 bases from V and 4 bases from J; bases unmatched to any gene: 8. Germline assignment: CDR1 SEHNR and CDR2 FQNEAQ (reference sequence). The CDR3 nucleotides read TGTGCCAGCAGCACGACCGGGACAGGGATCACCGGGGAGCTGTTTTTT. It yields the protein CASSTTGTGITGELFF.

This clonotype occurred once. This rearrangement joins TRBV20-1 to TRBJ1-6; 9 nucleotides line up with TRBD1. Germline values: CDR1 DFQATT, CDR2 SNEGSKA (reference sequence). J gave up 8 bases and V 3 bases, and 14 bases lay outside the gene matches. The CDR3 sequence is 17 residues long. CDR3: CSARRGQGLNSHSPLHF. DNA of the CDR3: TGCAGTGCTAGGAGGGGACAGGGCCTAAACTCTCATTCACCCCTCCACTTT.

The genes are TRBV6-1 and TRBJ1-1; 7 positions agree with TRBD1. CDR1 and CDR2 (germline): MNHNS, SASEGT. Unmatched junction bases numbered 8, after V lost 2 bases and J lost 5 bases. The CDR3 spans 15 residues. Here the CDR3 reads CASSELRGLWTEAFF. The CDR3 bases are TGTGCCAGCAGTGAACTGAGGGGGCTTTGGACTGAAGCTTTCTTT.

This chain connects TRBV18 to TRBJ2-1; D may be TRBD2 (6 bases). CDR3 length equals 16 residues. V was shortened by 1 base and J by 2 bases, with 12 bases between the two germline ends. Germline CDR1 KGHSH, CDR2 LQKENI. CDR3 region: CASSPRGLATYNEQFF. For the CDR3, the DNA is TGTGCCAGCTCACCACGTGGGCTAGCGACCTACAATGAGCAGTTCTTC.

J is TRBJ2-3 and V is TRBV28, with 10 bases aligning to TRBD2. Trimming removed 5 bases from V and 4 bases from J; junction bases left unmatched: 3. CDR1 is MDHEN, CDR2 SYDVKM, per germline. The CDR3 is 14 residues long. This CDR3 reads CASSVSGGADTQYF. The CDR3 DNA is TGTGCCAGCAGTGTCAGCGGGGGGGCAGATACGCAGTATTTT.

This chain uses TRBV3-1 with TRBJ1-1; D is perhaps TRBD1 (6 bases). Germline V gives CDR1 LGHDT, CDR2 YNNKEL (reference sequence). The CDR3 covers 15 residues. Trimming took 2 bases from V and 1 from J, leaving 11 bases between them. The DNA of the CDR3 is TGTGCCAGCAGCCAAAGAACAGGGCCGAACACTGAAGCTTTCTTT. This sequence encodes CASSQRTGPNTEAFF.

CDR3 protein: CASSPTANNSPLHF. For the CDR3, the DNA is TGCGCCAGCAGTCCAACAGCCAATAATTCACCCCTCCACTTT. The chain employs TRBV10-2 and TRBJ1-6; no clear D gene. Germline CDR1 WSHSY, CDR2 SAAADI. Trimming removed 5 bases from V and 5 bases from J, with 10 bases in between. CDR3 size: 14 residues.

The chain has TRBV19 and TRBJ2-1, with a weak D call TRBD2 (5 bases). The CDR3 has 15 residues. Trimming removed 3 bases from V and 2 bases from J, with 11 bases in between. CDR1 is LNHDA, CDR2 SQIVND, per germline (reference sequence). The CDR3 here is CASSMSGGTYNEQFF. The CDR3 region has the DNA TGTGCCAGTAGTATGAGCGGAGGAACCTACAATGAGCAGTTCTTC.

The chain employs TRBV4-1 and TRBJ2-4, with D unresolved. Germline V gene data show CDR1 as MGHRA and CDR2 as YSYEKL. The CDR3 has 18 amino acids. V dropped 0 bases and J dropped 2 bases, with 17 bases sitting between them. The CDR3: CASSQDRPGLGTKNIQYF. In nucleotides, the CDR3 is TGCGCCAGCAGCCAAGATCGGCCGGGTCTTGGAACCAAAAACATTCAGTACTTC.

The V and J genes are TRBV20-1 and TRBJ1-1; perhaps TRBD1 as D (6 bases). There are 12 residues in the CDR3. Germline V CDR1 and CDR2: DFQATT, SNEGSKA (reference sequence). This chain's CDR3 is CRAGHLNTEAFF. DNA of the CDR3: TGCAGGGCGGGACATCTGAACACTGAAGCTTTCTTT.

J is TRBJ1-5 and V is TRBV5-4; TRBD1 aligns across 8 bases. V was pared by 1 base and J by 2 bases, with 2 bases of the junction left unmatched. CDR3 length: 15 residues. Germline V lookup: CDR1 SGHNT, CDR2 YYREEE (reference sequence). Here the CDR3 reads CASSLQGAGNQPQHF. The CDR3, as DNA: TGTGCCAGCAGCTTGCAGGGGGCCGGCAATCAGCCCCAGCATTTT.

The rearrangement uses TRBV20-1 and TRBJ1-6; 7 bases fit TRBD1. After removal of 3 bases from V and 10 bases from J, the junction contained 9 bases not matched to a gene. This CDR3 spans 14 amino acids. Germline values: CDR1 DFQATT, CDR2 SNEGSKA (reference sequence). The CDR3 nucleotides are TGCAGTGCTAGGGAACAGGGGAAGGAGTCACCCCTCCACTTT. As protein: CSAREQGKESPLHF.

This clonotype was picked up one time. The chain links TRBV11-2 to TRBJ2-7, with 7 positions matching TRBD1. CDR1 is SGHAT and CDR2 is FQNNGV in the germline V gene. Trimming at V came to 1 base and at J to 1 base, leaving 4 bases not matched to a gene. There are 15 residues in the CDR3. The CDR3 DNA reads TGTGCCAGCAGCTTAGTAGGGGGCCTTTCCTACGAGCAGTACTTC. This gives the protein CASSLVGGLSYEQYF.

The chain couples TRBV20-1 to TRBJ2-5; 8 nucleotides align to TRBD1. The CDR3 is 13 residues long. The junction had 3 bases not matched to a gene; V was cut back by 2 bases and J by 4 bases. CDR1 and CDR2 from the germline V gene are DFQATT and SNEGSKA (reference sequence). The CDR3 here is CSARLDRVETQYF. CDR3 nucleotides: TGCAGTGCTAGACTGGACAGGGTAGAGACCCAGTACTTC.

This clonotype was observed once. The rearrangement uses TRBV15 and TRBJ2-3, with 7 bases matching TRBD1. The CDR3 has 14 residues. Germline trimming cut 4 bases from V and 7 bases from J; bases unmatched to any gene: 8. Germline V gives CDR1 LNHNV, CDR2 YYDKDF (reference sequence). The CDR3 DNA sequence: TGTGCCACCAGCACCAGACAGGGCGTCCATACGCAGTATTTT. Amino acid sequence: CATSTRQGVHTQYF.

The chain employs TRBV7-2 and TRBJ2-4; D unresolved. Per the germline V gene, CDR1 is SGHTA and CDR2 is FQGNSA. This CDR3 has 16 amino acids. Trimming took 1 base from V and 1 from J, leaving 11 bases between them. The CDR3 sequence is CASSLVPLGAKNIQYF. CDR3 nucleotide sequence: TGTGCCAGCAGCTTAGTACCTTTGGGCGCCAAAAACATTCAGTACTTC.

The genes are TRBV27 and TRBJ2-1; D perhaps matches TRBD2 (6 bases). V was pared by 5 bases and J by 6 bases, with 14 bases between. CDR1 is MNHEY and CDR2 is SMNVEV in the germline V gene (reference sequence). This CDR3 comprises 14 residues. The CDR3 spells CASSQPGAPNEQFF. The CDR3, as DNA: TGTGCCAGCAGTCAGCCGGGAGCCCCCAATGAGCAGTTCTTC.

The chain has TRBV5-1 and TRBJ1-1; 9 nucleotides agree with TRBD1. With 5 bases clipped from V and 3 bases from J, the junction kept 5 bases outside the gene matches. CDR3 length: 14 residues. The V gene's germline CDR1 is SGHRS and CDR2 YFSETQ. In DNA, the CDR3 is TGCGCCAGCAGGAAGACAGGGGGTGACACTGAAGCTTTCTTT. Translated: CASRKTGGDTEAFF.

This clonotype was picked up one time. This chain's CDR3 is CSAHKGPTNEKLFF. CDR3 sequence (DNA): TGCAGTGCACACAAGGGACCAACTAATGAAAAACTGTTTTTT. V gene TRBV20-1 combines with J gene TRBJ1-4, with D possibly being TRBD1 (5 bases). The V end lost 6 bases, the J end lost 0 bases, and 11 bases lay between the germline ends. The CDR3 length is 14 residues. The germline V gene encodes CDR1 DFQATT and CDR2 SNEGSKA (reference sequence).

This clonotype was detected once. V usage is TRBV10-3 and J usage is TRBJ2-7; weak D call: TRBD1 (6 bases). This CDR3 region has 14 residues. V dropped 2 bases and J dropped 2 bases, with 10 bases sitting between them. Looked up from germline, CDR1 is ENHRY and CDR2 is SYGVKD. This CDR3 is CAISERQVAYEQYF. CDR3 in DNA: TGTGCCATCAGTGAGCGACAGGTTGCCTACGAGCAGTACTTC.

The chain has TRBV2 and TRBJ1-1, with TRBD1 as a possible D gene (5 bases). This CDR3 region has 14 residues. CDR1 is SNHLY and CDR2 is FYNNEI in the germline V gene. The germline V and J ends were trimmed by 4 bases and 3 bases, with 12 bases remaining between them. CDR3 sequence reads: CASSGLKGYTEAFF. Here the CDR3 DNA reads TGTGCCAGCAGTGGACTAAAGGGGTACACTGAAGCTTTCTTT.

The chain has TRBV19 and TRBJ2-2; TRBD1 matches at 7 bases. This CDR3 is built from 18 residues. The ends lost 0 bases at V and 5 bases at J; junction bases unmatched: 12. The V gene's germline CDR1 is LNHDA and CDR2 SQIVND (reference sequence). The CDR3 spells CASSIDTRDSWGTGELFF. Here the CDR3 DNA reads TGTGCCAGTAGTATAGATACCCGGGACAGCTGGGGAACCGGGGAGCTGTTTTTT. Full variable domain (outside the CDR3, taken from reference TRBV19 and TRBJ2-2): DGGITQSPKYLFRKEGQNVTLSCEQNLNHDAMYWYRQDPGQGLRLIYYSQIVNDFQKGDIAEGYSVSREKKESFPLTVTSAQKNPTAFYLCASSIDTRDSWGTGELFFGEGSRLTVL.

The chain has TRBV18 and TRBJ2-7, with TRBD1 as a possible D gene (6 bases). V was clipped by 6 bases and J by 4 bases, with 16 bases between them. CDR1 KGHSH and CDR2 LQKENI come from the germline V gene. CDR3 size: 14 residues. The CDR3 reads CASSLTGIEYEQYV. Written as DNA, the CDR3 is TGTGCCAGCTCGCTTACAGGGATTGAGTACGAGCAGTACGTC.

This clonotype turned up a few times. This sequence joins TRBV29-1 and TRBJ1-1; D gene ambiguous. Per the germline V gene, CDR1 is SQVTM and CDR2 is ANQGSEA. V lost 7 bases and J lost 3, with 15 bases in between. The CDR3 consists of 13 residues. CDR3 in DNA: TGCAGCGGGTTAAGGCAGGTACACACTGAAGCTTTCTTT. Amino acids: CSGLRQVHTEAFF.

Only one count was recorded for this clonotype. The chain joins TRBV28 to TRBJ2-2, with unresolved D. V gave up 5 bases and J gave up 5 bases, with 9 bases separating them. Germline loops: CDR1 MDHEN, CDR2 SYDVKM. The CDR3 is 13 amino acids. The CDR3 region is CASSPALTGELFF. CDR3 in DNA: TGTGCCAGCAGTCCCGCGCTGACCGGGGAGCTGTTTTTT.